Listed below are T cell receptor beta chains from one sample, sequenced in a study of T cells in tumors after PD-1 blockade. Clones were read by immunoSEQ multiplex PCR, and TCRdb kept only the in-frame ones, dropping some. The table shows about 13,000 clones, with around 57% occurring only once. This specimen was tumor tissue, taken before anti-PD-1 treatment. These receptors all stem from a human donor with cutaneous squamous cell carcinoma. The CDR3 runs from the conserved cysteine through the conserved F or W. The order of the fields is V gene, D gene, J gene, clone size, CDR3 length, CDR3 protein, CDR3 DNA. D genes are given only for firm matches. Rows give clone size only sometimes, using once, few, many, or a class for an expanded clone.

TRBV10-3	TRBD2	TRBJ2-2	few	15	CATQTSGSSTGELFF	TGTGCCACCCAGACTAGCGGGAGTTCCACCGGGGAGCTGTTTTTT
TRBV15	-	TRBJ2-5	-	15	CATSRDLSGQETQYF	TGTGCCACCAGCAGAGATCTAAGCGGACAAGAGACCCAGTACTTC
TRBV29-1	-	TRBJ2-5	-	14	CSVLQFWNQETQYF	TGCAGCGTCCTACAGTTTTGGAACCAAGAGACCCAGTACTTC
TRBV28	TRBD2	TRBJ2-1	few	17	CASSPTSGSHYESEQFF	TGTGCCAGCAGCCCCACTAGCGGGAGCCACTACGAGAGTGAGCAGTTCTTC
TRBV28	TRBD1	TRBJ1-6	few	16	CASTSDRNFYNSPLHF	TGTGCCAGCACCTCGGACAGGAACTTCTATAATTCACCCCTCCACTTT
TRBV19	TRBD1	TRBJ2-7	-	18	CASSSRTGGVMGLYEQYF	TGTGCCAGTAGTAGTCGGACAGGGGGTGTGATGGGGCTCTACGAGCAGTACTTC
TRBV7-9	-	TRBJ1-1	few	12	CASSLDTGLAFF	TGTGCCAGCAGCTTGGATACAGGGTTAGCTTTCTTT
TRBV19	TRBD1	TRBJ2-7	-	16	CASSISGGQTSYEQYF	TGTGCCAGTAGTATTAGTGGGGGACAGACCTCCTACGAGCAGTACTTC
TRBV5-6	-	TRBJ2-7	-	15	CASTPRRGRTYEQYF	TGTGCCAGCACCCCAAGGAGGGGCAGGACCTACGAGCAGTACTTC
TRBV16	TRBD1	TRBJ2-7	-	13	CASSHPTGGEQYF	TGTGCCAGCAGCCATCCCACAGGGGGCGAGCAGTACTTC